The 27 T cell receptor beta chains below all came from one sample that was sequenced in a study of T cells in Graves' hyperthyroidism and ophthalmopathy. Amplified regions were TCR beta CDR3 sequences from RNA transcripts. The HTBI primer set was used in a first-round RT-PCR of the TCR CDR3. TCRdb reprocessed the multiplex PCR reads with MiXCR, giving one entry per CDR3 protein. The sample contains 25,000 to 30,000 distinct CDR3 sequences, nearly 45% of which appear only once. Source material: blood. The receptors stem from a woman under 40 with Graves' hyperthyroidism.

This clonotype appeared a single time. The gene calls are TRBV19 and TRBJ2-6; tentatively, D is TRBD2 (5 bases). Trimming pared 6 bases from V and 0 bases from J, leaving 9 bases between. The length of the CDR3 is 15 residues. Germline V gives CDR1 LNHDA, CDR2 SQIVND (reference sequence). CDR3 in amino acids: CASRDWSSGANVLTF. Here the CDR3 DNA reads TGTGCCAGTAGGGACTGGAGCTCTGGGGCCAACGTCCTGACTTTC.

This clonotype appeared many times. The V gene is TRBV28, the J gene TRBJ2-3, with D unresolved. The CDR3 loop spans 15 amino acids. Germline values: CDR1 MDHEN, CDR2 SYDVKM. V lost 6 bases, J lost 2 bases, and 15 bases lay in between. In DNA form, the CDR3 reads TGTGCCAGCAGCCACGACCGACTGACCACAGATACGCAGTATTTT. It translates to CASSHDRLTTDTQYF.

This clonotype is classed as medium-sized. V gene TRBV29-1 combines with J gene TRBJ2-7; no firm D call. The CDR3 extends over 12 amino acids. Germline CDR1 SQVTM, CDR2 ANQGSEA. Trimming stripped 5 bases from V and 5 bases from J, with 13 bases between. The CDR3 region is CSVKTSVHEQYF. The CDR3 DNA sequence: TGCAGCGTTAAGACATCGGTCCACGAGCAGTACTTC.

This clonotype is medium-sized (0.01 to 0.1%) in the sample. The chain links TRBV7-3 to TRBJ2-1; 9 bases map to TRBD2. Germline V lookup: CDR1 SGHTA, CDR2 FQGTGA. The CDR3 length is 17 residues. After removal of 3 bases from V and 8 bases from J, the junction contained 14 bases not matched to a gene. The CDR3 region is CASSLGLAGTSKDEQFF. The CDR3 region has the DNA TGTGCCAGCAGCTTGGGGCTAGCGGGAACTAGTAAGGATGAGCAGTTCTTC.

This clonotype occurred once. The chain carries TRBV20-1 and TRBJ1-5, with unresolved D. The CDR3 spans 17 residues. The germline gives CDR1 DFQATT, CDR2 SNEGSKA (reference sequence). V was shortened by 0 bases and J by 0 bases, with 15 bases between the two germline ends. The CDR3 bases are TGCAGTGCTAGAGATCAAGATCTAGGATATAGCAATCAGCCCCAGCATTTT. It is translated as CSARDQDLGYSNQPQHF.

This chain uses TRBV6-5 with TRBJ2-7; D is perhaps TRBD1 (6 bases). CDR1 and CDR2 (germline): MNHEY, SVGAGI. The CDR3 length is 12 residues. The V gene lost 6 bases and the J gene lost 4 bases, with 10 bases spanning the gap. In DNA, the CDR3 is TGTGCCAGCAGGGGCAGGGGTTACGAGCAGTACTTC. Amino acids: CASRGRGYEQYF.

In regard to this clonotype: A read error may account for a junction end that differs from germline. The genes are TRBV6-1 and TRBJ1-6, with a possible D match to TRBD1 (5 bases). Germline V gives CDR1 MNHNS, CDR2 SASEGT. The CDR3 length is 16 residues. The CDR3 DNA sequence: TGTGCCAGCAGTGCGATGGGAGGGACCTATAATCCACCCCTCCACTTT. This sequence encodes CASSAMGGTYNPPLHF.

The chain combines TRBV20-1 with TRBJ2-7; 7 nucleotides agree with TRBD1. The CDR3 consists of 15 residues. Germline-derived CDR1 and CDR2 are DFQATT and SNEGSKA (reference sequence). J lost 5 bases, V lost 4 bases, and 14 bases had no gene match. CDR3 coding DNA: TGCAGTGCTACTGTATTGGGGCAGGGGGACCACGAGCAGTACTTC. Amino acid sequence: CSATVLGQGDHEQYF.

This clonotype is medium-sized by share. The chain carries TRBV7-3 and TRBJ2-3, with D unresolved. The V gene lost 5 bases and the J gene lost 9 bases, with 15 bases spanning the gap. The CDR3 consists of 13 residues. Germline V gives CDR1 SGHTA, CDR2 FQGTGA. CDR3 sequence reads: CASSTDWLVTQYF. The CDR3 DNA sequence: TGTGCCAGCAGCACAGACTGGCTCGTGACGCAGTATTTT.

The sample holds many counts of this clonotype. The CDR3: CASSWGSQETQYF. CDR3 nucleotide sequence: TGTGCCAGCAGTTGGGGGTCACAAGAGACCCAGTACTTC. The gene calls are TRBV27 and TRBJ2-5; the D call may be TRBD1 or TRBD2 (5 bases each). Germline V lookup: CDR1 MNHEY, CDR2 SMNVEV (reference sequence). V was pared by 4 bases and J by 2 bases, with 8 bases between. This CDR3 contains 13 residues.

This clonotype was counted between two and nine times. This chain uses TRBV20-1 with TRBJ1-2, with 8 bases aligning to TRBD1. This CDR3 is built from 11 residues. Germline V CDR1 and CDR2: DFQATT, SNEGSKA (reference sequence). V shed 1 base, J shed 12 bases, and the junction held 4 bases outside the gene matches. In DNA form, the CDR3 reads TGCAGTGCTAGAGCAGACAGGGGCCACACCTTC. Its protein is CSARADRGHTF.

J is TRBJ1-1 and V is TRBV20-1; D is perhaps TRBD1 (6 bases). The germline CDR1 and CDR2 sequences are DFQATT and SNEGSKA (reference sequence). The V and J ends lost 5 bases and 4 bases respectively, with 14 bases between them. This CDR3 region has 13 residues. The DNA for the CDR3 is TGCAGTGCTTTGAATATGGACAGCACTGAAGCTTTCTTT. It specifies CSALNMDSTEAFF.

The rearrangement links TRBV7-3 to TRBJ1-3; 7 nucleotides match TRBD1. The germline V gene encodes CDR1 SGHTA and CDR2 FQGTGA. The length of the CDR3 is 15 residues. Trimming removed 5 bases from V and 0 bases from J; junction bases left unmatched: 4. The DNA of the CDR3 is TGTGCCAGCAGCGTGCGGACAGGCTCTGGAAACACCATATATTTT. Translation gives CASSVRTGSGNTIYF.

CDR3 sequence: CASSLLVPIGSYNSPLHF. The CDR3 DNA sequence: TGTGCCAGCAGTTTATTGGTCCCAATTGGCTCCTATAATTCACCCCTCCACTTT. The chain links TRBV27 to TRBJ1-6; D not certain. This CDR3 is built from 18 residues. Trimming took 1 base from V and 0 from J, leaving 13 bases between them. Germline loops: CDR1 MNHEY, CDR2 SMNVEV (reference sequence).

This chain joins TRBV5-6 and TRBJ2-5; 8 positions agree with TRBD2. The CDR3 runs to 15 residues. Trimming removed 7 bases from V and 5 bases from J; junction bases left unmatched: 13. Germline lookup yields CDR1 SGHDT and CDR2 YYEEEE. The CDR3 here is CASGVRTSWGETQYF. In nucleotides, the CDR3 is TGTGCCAGCGGCGTCCGGACTAGCTGGGGGGAGACCCAGTACTTC.

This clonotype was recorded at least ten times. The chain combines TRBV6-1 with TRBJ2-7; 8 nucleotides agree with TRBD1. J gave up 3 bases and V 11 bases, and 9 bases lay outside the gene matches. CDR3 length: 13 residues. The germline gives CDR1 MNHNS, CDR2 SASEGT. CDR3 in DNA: TGTGCCGGAGGGGGGACAGGCCTCTACGAGCAGTACTTC. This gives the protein CAGGGTGLYEQYF.

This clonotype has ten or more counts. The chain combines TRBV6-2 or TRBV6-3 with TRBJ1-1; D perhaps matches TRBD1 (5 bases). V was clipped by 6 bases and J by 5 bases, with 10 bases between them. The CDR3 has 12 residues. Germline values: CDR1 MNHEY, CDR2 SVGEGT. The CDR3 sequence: CASRGTNTEAFF. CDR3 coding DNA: TGTGCCAGCAGAGGGACTAATACTGAAGCTTTCTTT.

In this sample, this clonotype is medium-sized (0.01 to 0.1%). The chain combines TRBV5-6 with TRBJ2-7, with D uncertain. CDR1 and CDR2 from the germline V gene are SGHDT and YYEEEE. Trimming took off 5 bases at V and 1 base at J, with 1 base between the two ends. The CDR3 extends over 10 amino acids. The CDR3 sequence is CASRSYEQYF. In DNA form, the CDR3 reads TGTGCCAGCAGGTCCTACGAGCAGTACTTC.

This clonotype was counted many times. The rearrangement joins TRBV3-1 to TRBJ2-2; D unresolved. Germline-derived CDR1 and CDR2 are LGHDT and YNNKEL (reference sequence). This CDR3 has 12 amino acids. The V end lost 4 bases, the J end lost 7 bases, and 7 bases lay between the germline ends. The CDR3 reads CASSRSVGELFF. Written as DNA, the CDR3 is TGTGCCAGCAGCCGCTCTGTCGGGGAGCTGTTTTTT.

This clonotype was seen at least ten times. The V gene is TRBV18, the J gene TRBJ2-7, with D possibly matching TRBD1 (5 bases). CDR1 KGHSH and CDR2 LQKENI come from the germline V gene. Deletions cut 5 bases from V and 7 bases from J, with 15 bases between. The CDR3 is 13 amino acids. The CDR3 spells CASSGRAVMEQYF. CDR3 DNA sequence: TGTGCCAGCTCAGGCAGGGCGGTTATGGAGCAGTACTTC.

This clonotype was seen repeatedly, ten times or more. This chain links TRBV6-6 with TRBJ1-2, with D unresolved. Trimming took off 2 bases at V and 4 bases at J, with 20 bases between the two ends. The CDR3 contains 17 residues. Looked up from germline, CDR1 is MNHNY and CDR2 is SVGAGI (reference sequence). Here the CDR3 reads CASSYPEEAWEIYGYTF. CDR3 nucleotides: TGTGCCAGCAGTTACCCCGAAGAGGCGTGGGAGATCTATGGCTACACCTTC.

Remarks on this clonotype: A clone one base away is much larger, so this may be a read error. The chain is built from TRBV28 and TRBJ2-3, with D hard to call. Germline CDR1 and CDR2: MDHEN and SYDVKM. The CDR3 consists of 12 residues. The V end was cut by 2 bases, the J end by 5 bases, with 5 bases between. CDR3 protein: CASSLTRDTQYF. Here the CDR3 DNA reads TGTGCCAGCAGTTTAACCCGAGATACGCAGTATTTT.

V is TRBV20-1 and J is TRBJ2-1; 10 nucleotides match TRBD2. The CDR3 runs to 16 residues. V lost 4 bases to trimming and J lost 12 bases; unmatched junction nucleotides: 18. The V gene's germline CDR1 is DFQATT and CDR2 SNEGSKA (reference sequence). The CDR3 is CSATGRAGGFADTQFF. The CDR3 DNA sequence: TGCAGTGCTACCGGACGAGCGGGAGGGTTTGCAGATACGCAGTTCTTC.

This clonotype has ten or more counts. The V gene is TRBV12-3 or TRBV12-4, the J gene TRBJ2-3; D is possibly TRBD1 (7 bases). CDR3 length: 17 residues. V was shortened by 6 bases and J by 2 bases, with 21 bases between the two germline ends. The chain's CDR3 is CASRGGQDQGNTDTQYF. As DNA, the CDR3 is TGTGCCAGCAGGGGAGGACAGGACCAAGGGAACACAGATACGCAGTATTTT.

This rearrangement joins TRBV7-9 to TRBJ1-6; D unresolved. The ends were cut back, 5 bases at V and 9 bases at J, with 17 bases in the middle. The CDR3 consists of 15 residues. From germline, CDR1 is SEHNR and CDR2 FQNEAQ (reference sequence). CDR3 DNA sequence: TGTGCCAGCAGCAACTCCGTGGGGATAGGTTCACCCCTCCACTTT. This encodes CASSNSVGIGSPLHF.

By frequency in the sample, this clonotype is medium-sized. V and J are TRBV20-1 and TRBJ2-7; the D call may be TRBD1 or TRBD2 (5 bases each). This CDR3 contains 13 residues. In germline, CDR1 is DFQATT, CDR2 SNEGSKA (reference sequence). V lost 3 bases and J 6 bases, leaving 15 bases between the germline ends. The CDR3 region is CSASPRDRGEQYF. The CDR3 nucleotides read TGCAGTGCTAGTCCCCGGGACCGGGGCGAGCAGTACTTC.

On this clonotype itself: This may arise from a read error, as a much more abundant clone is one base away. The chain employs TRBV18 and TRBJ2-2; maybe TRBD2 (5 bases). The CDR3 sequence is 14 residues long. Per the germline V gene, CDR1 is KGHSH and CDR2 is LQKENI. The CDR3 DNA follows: TGTGCCGGCTCACCATGGCTAGCTGAAGGGGAGCTGTTTTTT. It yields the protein CAGSPWLAEGELFF.